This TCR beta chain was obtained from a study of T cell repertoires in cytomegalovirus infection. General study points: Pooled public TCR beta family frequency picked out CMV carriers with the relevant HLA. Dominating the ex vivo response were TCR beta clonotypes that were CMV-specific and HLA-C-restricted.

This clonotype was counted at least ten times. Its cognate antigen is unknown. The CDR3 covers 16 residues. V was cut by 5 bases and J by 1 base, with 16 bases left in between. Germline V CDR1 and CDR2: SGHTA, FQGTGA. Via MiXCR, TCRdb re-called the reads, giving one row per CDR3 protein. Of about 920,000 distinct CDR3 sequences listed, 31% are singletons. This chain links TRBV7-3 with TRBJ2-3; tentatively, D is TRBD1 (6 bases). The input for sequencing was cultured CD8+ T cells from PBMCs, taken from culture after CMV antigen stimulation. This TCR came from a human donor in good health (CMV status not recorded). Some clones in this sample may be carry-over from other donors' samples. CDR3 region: CASSPGVDYRTDTQYF. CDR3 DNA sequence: TGTGCCAGCAGCCCAGGGGTCGACTACCGCACAGATACGCAGTATTTT.